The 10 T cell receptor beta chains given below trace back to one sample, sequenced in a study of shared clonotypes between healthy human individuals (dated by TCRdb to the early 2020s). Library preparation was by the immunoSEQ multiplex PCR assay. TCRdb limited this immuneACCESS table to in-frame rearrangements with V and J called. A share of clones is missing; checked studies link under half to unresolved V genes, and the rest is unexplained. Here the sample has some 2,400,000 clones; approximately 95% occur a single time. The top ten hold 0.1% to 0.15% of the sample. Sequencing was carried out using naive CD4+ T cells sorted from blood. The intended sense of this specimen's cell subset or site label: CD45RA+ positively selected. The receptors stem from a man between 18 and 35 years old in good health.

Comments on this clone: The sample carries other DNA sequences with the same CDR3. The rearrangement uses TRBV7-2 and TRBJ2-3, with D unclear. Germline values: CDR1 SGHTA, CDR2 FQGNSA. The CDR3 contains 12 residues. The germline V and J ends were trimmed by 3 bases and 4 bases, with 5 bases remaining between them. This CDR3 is CASSFFADTQYF. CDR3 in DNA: TGTGCCAGCAGCTTTTTCGCAGATACGCAGTATTTT.

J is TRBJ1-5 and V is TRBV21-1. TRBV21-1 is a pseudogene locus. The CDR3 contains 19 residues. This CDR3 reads CASSKAHQGRIYSNQPQHF. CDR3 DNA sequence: TGTGCCAGCAGCAAAGCCCATCAAGGGCGGATTTATAGCAATCAGCCCCAGCATTTT.

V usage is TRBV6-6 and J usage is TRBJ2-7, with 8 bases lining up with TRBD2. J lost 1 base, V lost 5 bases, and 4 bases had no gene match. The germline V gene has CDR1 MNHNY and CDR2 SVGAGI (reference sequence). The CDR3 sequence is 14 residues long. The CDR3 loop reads CASSGAGESYEQYF. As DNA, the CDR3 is TGTGCCAGCAGTGGAGCGGGGGAGTCCTACGAGCAGTACTTC.

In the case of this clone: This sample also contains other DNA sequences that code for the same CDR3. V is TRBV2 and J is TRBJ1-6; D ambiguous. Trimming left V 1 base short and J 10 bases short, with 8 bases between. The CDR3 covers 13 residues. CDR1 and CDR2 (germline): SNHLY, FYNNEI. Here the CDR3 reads CASSEGVGSPLHF. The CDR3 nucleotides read TGTGCCAGCAGTGAAGGGGTAGGGTCACCCCTCCACTTT.

The CDR3 bases are TGTGCCAGCACCCCAGGGCTGGAGACCCAGTACTTC. Residues: CASTPGLETQYF. The chain employs TRBV27 and TRBJ2-5; D perhaps matches TRBD1 (5 bases). Trimming removed 7 bases at V and 5 bases at J, with 11 bases between. In germline, CDR1 is MNHEY, CDR2 SMNVEV (reference sequence). This CDR3 has 12 amino acids.

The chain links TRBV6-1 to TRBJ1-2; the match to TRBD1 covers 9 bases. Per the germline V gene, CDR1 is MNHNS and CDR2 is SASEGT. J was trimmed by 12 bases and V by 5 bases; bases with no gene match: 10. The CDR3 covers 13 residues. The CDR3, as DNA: TGTGCCAGCAGTCCGACCGGGACAGGGCAAAACACCTTC. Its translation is CASSPTGTGQNTF.

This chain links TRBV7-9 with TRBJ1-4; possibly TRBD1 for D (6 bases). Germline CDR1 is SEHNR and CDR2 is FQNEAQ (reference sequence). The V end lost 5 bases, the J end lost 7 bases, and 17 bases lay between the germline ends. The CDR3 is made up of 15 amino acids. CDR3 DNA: TGTGCCAGCAGCGCTGGGGGCCGCCTCTTTGAAAAACTGTTTTTT. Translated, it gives CASSAGGRLFEKLFF.

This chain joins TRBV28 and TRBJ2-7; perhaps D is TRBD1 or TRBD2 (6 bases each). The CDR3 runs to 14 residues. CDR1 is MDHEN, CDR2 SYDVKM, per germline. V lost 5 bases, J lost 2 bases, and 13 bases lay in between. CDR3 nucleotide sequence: TGTGCCAGCAGTAAAGCCGGGGGCACCTACGAGCAGTACTTC. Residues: CASSKAGGTYEQYF.

CDR3 residues: CASSLQQGRTEAFF. The CDR3 DNA is TGTGCCAGCTCACTCCAACAGGGACGGACTGAAGCTTTCTTT. V is TRBV18 and J is TRBJ1-1; possible D gene TRBD1, 6 bases. CDR3 size: 14 residues. V was pared by 4 bases and J by 5 bases, with 14 bases between. Per the germline V gene, CDR1 is KGHSH and CDR2 is LQKENI.

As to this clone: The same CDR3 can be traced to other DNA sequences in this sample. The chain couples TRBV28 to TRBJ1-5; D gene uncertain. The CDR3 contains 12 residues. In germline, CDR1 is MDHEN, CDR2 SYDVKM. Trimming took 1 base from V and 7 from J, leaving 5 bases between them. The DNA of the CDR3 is TGTGCCAGCAGTTTATTGGACCAGCCCCAGCATTTT. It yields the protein CASSLLDQPQHF.